This T cell receptor beta chain was documented in a study of blood T cell repertoires in COVID-19 (TCRdb year 2020). General notes on the study: Collaborator samples came from the United States, Italy and Spain and covered acute and convalescent phases of COVID-19. Deeply sampled blood TCRbeta repertoires from subjects exposed to, actively infected with, or recovered from COVID-19 were included in the dataset. Where HLA class I and class II types were available, the types were taken from metadata supplied by the sample provider, not from assay-based typing. Sample metadata almost always included a de-identified subject ID, COVID-19 status, age in years and sex. The prospective study material was composed of cDNA or gDNA derived from T cells, B-cell-depleted T cells, or PBMCs. Samples were obtained from the ongoing ImmuneRACE study (first 160 participants) and from over a thousand subjects provided by 6 global collaborators. The repertoires were released in a freely available public database intended as a resource for research on the immune response to SARS-CoV-2.

Enrolling through a virtual design, the prospective study's participants ranged in age from roughly 18 to 90 years and lived across 24 United States geographic areas. To assign participants to cohorts, the prospective study relied on clinical history that participants themselves reported in a screening survey and a study questionnaire. For ImmuneRACE Cohort 3, a participant was defined as recovered based on two consecutive negative NP/OP PCR tests, clearance by a healthcare professional, or resolution of symptoms. In the prospective study, whole blood, serum and a nasopharyngeal or oropharyngeal swab were collected from each participant by mobile phlebotomists. Over an approximately 2-month period, participants in the prospective study had the option of providing additional blood draws and questionnaires. Before DNA extraction, blood samples from the prospective study were shipped at room temperature or frozen.

TCRbeta CDR3 regions were amplified from genomic DNA by means of the immunoSEQ Assay, a bias-controlled multiplex PCR. As for how the authors treated the data: Nucleated cell counts per sample were estimated from amplification of reference gene primers within the assay. To quantify the absolute abundance of each unique TCRbeta CDR3 rearrangement, sequence reads were collapsed and filtered. For each sample, productive Simpson clonality was calculated as the square root of Simpson's diversity index over productive rearrangements. Entries here come from immuneACCESS through TCRdb and include only in-frame sequences with V and J called. Some clones fail to appear in such tables; in the studies checked, an unresolved V gene covers under half of the shortfall, and the cause of the remainder is unknown. That table supplies the V and J calls and clone size; D and trimming were determined from the DNA. Recorded for this sample are some 490,000 clones; approximately 91% of them occurred a single time. The ten largest account for more than 7.5% of the sample.

For this clone: It has no known antigen specificity. Within one base of it there is no much larger clone, and no base qualities were kept.

V was cut back by 1 base and J by 0 bases, leaving a gap of 16 bases between them. CDR1 and CDR2, looked up from the germline V gene, are SGHTA and FQGNSA. Its CDR3 holds 18 amino acids, cysteine through phenylalanine. The read is trimmed to its CDR3 DNA, 54 bases read in frame from base 1. Study-wide findings and limitations: The quantity of clinical and demographic metadata differed by source and by participant and was supplied without curation.

This sequence uses TRBV7-2 and TRBJ1-3; the best D guess is TRBD1, with 5 bases matching. Sequencing was carried out using PBMCs or T cells enriched from blood (not recorded which). This sequence was found in a woman aged 60-75 years who had recovered from COVID-19. The nucleotide sequence reads TGTGCCAGCAGCTTAGAATTTAGGGGTGGAAACTCTGGAAACACCATATATTTT. Translation gives CASSLEFRGGNSGNTIYF.